These T cell receptor beta chains were read from a single sample in a study of spatial heterogeneity in lung cancer. TCRdb reanalysed the 5' RACE reads using MiXCR and keeps one entry per CDR3 protein. In the table there are approximately 44,000 distinct CDR3 sequences, around 11% of which are singletons. The sequencing used PBMCs, collected at surgery. The source is a female donor with early-stage non-small cell lung cancer. Both conserved end residues are part of each CDR3. Fields, in order: CDR3 length, D gene, clone size, J gene, V gene, CDR3 DNA, CDR3 protein. D genes are given only for firm matches. Expanded clones get a size class; other rows say once, few or many, or leave the size out.

>17|-|-|TRBJ2-5|TRBV24-1
TGTGCCACCAGTGATTGGTCCCAGCCGGCCCTTCAAGAGACCCAGTACTTC
CATSDWSQPALQETQYF
>14|-|many|TRBJ1-1|TRBV29-1
TGCAGCGTTAGTCACAGGGCACTGAACACTGAAGCTTTCTTT
CSVSHRALNTEAFF
>13|-|-|TRBJ1-2|TRBV12-3/TRBV12-4
TGTGCCAGCAGTCCCGCCGGGGTTTATGGCTACACCTTC
CASSPAGVYGYTF
>13|-|-|TRBJ1-1|TRBV7-9
TGTGCCAGCAGCTTAGTCGGACAGCTTGAAGCTTTCTTT
CASSLVGQLEAFF
>12|TRBD1|-|TRBJ1-5|TRBV19
TGTGCCAGTCGGACAGGGAGACAGCCCCAGCATTTT
CASRTGRQPQHF
>16|TRBD2|few|TRBJ2-1|TRBV5-1
TGCGCCAGCAGCTTCGCCACTAGCGGGGGTTACAATGAGCAGTTCTTC
CASSFATSGGYNEQFF
>15|-|few|TRBJ2-5|TRBV11-2
TGTGCCAGCAGCCTGGCCTTTAGGGCTCAAGAGACCCAGTACTTC
CASSLAFRAQETQYF
>14|-|few|TRBJ1-2|TRBV3-1
TGTGCCAGCAGCCACTATGACAGAGCCTATGGCTACACCTTC
CASSHYDRAYGYTF
>18|-|-|TRBJ2-1|TRBV5-6
TGTGCCAGCAGCCTTGGATTTTCCTTCGGAAACACCTACAATGAGCAGTTCTTC
CASSLGFSFGNTYNEQFF
>9|-|few|TRBJ1-2|TRBV5-1
TGCGCCAGTGATTATGGCTACACCTTC
CASDYGYTF
>13|-|-|TRBJ1-1|TRBV7-2
TGTGCCAGCGGCCAGGGTTCCGGAGCTGAAGCTTTCTTT
CASGQGSGAEAFF
>15|TRBD2|-|TRBJ2-1|TRBV7-2
TGTGCCAGCAGCCCCGTGGCGGGGGCCTACAATGAGCAGTTCTTC
CASSPVAGAYNEQFF
>15|-|-|TRBJ2-3|TRBV7-2
TGTGCCAGCAACACAAGGAGGGGCTTCACAGATACGCAGTATTTT
CASNTRRGFTDTQYF
>16|TRBD2|-|TRBJ2-3|TRBV12-3/TRBV12-4
TGTGCCAGCAGTTGGGATAGCGGGGGGGTCACAGATACGCAGTATTTT
CASSWDSGGVTDTQYF
>13|-|-|TRBJ1-2|TRBV6-2/TRBV6-3
TGTGCCAGCAGTTACGGCAGGGGAGATGGCTACACCTTC
CASSYGRGDGYTF
>14|TRBD1|few|TRBJ2-7|TRBV7-2
TGTGCCAGCACCCCAGGGACAGGGACCTACGAGCAGTACTTC
CASTPGTGTYEQYF
>16|TRBD1|few|TRBJ2-7|TRBV7-9
TGTGCCAGCACCACCCCGGGACAGGGGATCTCCTACGAGCAGTACTTC
CASTTPGQGISYEQYF
>13|-|few|TRBJ1-2|TRBV7-2
TGTGCCAGCAGCTATTCGGCCGTAGATGGCTACACCTTC
CASSYSAVDGYTF
>16|-|-|TRBJ2-1|TRBV7-2
TGTGCCAGCAGCTTAGTCCCCCCGAGCTCCTACAATGAGCAGTTCTTC
CASSLVPPSSYNEQFF
>12|-|many|TRBJ2-7|TRBV29-1
TGCAGCGCTGGACGTGGGCCCTACGAGCAGTACTTC
CSAGRGPYEQYF
>15|TRBD2|-|TRBJ2-3|TRBV7-3
TGTGCCAGCAGCACTAGCGGGGCCTCCACAGATACGCAGTATTTT
CASSTSGASTDTQYF
>12|TRBD1|many|TRBJ1-1|TRBV3-1
TGTGCCAGCGCTCCACGGACAGGGGAAGCTTTCTTT
CASAPRTGEAFF
>13|-|few|TRBJ2-7|TRBV7-9
TGTGCCAGCAGCCAAACTCCGGACCACGAGCAGTACTTC
CASSQTPDHEQYF
>13|-|few|TRBJ2-5|TRBV7-2
TGTGCCAGCAGCTTACAAACCCAAGAGACCCAGTACTTC
CASSLQTQETQYF
>13|-|many|TRBJ2-1|TRBV28
TGTGCCAGCACCCAAAGAGGAATAAATGAGCAGTTCTTC
CASTQRGINEQFF
>16|TRBD2|few|TRBJ2-5|TRBV7-2
TGTGCCAGCAGCTTATCTCCGGGGGGGGCTGGTGAGACCCAGTACTTC
CASSLSPGGAGETQYF
>12|-|-|TRBJ2-3|TRBV3-1
TGTGCCAGCAGCCGGACCGGAGATACGCAGTATTTT
CASSRTGDTQYF
>13|-|few|TRBJ1-1|TRBV10-3
TGTGCCATCTCTCCGGGGGGGAACACTGAAGCTTTCTTT
CAISPGGNTEAFF
>13|-|-|TRBJ2-3|TRBV5-1
TGCGCCAGCAGCTTAGAGCTCACAGATACGCAGTATTTT
CASSLELTDTQYF
>12|-|-|TRBJ1-1|TRBV7-9
TGTGCCAGCACCCCGACAGGAGCTGAAGCTTTCTTT
CASTPTGAEAFF
>15|-|-|TRBJ1-1|TRBV20-1
TGCAGTGCTAGAGATCCGGCAGTTCTGAACACTGAAGCTTTCTTT
CSARDPAVLNTEAFF
>13|TRBD2|-|TRBJ2-6|TRBV20-1
TGCAGTGGCGGGGGGGCTGGGGCCAACGTCCTGACTTTC
CSGGGAGANVLTF
>16|TRBD1|-|TRBJ2-1|TRBV14
TGTGCCAGCAGCCAAGAAGGACAGGGGGCTCTGGATGAGCAGTTCTTC
CASSQEGQGALDEQFF
>13|-|-|TRBJ1-5|TRBV6-6
TGTGCCAGCAGTTACGGGGTATTGGAGCCCCAGCATTTT
CASSYGVLEPQHF
>16|TRBD1|few|TRBJ2-2|TRBV6-5
TGTGCCAGCAGGGGACGACAGGGGCGAAACACCGGGGAGCTGTTTTTT
CASRGRQGRNTGELFF
>12|-|-|TRBJ2-3|TRBV28
TGTGCCAGCAGTCCAAAGACGGATACGCAGTATTTT
CASSPKTDTQYF
>13|-|-|TRBJ1-6|TRBV6-5
TGTGCCAGCAGGACCGACATCGCCTCACCCCTCCACTTT
CASRTDIASPLHF
>14|-|-|TRBJ2-3|TRBV4-3
TGCGCCAGCAGCAAGGGAGAGACCACAGATACGCAGTATTTT
CASSKGETTDTQYF
>16|-|few|TRBJ2-5|TRBV21-1
TGTGCCAGCAGCACCATAACCCCACATGGGAAAGAGACCCAGTACTTC
CASSTITPHGKETQYF
>16|-|-|TRBJ1-6|TRBV25-1
TGTGCCAGCAGTGAGGGGCGTAGCTCCTATAATTCACCCCTCCACTTT
CASSEGRSSYNSPLHF
>15|-|-|TRBJ1-5|TRBV2
TGTGCCAGCAGTGAAGGTGTCTATAGCAATCAGCCCCAGCATTTT
CASSEGVYSNQPQHF
>15|TRBD2|few|TRBJ2-3|TRBV7-2
TGTGCCAGCAGCTTAAGCGGGGGGGCACCCGATACGCAGTATTTT
CASSLSGGAPDTQYF
>14|-|few|TRBJ1-2|TRBV7-2
TGTGCCAGCAGCTTAGGGCGGACTAACTATGGCTACACCTTC
CASSLGRTNYGYTF
>14|-|few|TRBJ1-1|TRBV27
TGTGCCAGCAGTTCCCGCTTACTGAACACTGAAGCTTTCTTT
CASSSRLLNTEAFF
>16|-|few|TRBJ2-7|TRBV20-1
TGCAGTGCTTACCTCCTGGGCGACCCCGGGGGTCTCGAGCAGTACTTC
CSAYLLGDPGGLEQYF
>15|-|-|TRBJ2-3|TRBV7-2
TGTGCCAGCAGCCACGGACCAACTAGCACAGATACGCAGTATTTT
CASSHGPTSTDTQYF
>14|TRBD1|many|TRBJ2-2|TRBV7-8
TGTGCCAGCAAGCTACAGGGGTACACCGGGGAGCTGTTTTTT
CASKLQGYTGELFF
>15|-|-|TRBJ2-3|TRBV12-3/TRBV12-4
TGTGCCAGCAGTTTAGCGGGGTTTGGCACAGATACGCAGTATTTT
CASSLAGFGTDTQYF
>14|TRBD2|few|TRBJ2-7|TRBV7-8
TGTGCCAGCAGGCCCGGGGGGGGCGCGTACGAGCAGTACTTC
CASRPGGGAYEQYF
>14|-|few|TRBJ1-1|TRBV11-1
TGTGCCAGCAGCTTAGAAGGGTGGCAAGGTGAAGCTTTCTTT
CASSLEGWQGEAFF
>14|TRBD2|few|TRBJ2-7|TRBV5-1
TGCGCCAGCAGCTTGTCCAGCGGGGGTTACGAGCAGTACTTC
CASSLSSGGYEQYF
>14|TRBD1|many|TRBJ1-5|TRBV5-1
TGCGCCAGCAGCCAACAGGGGCAAGGGCAGCCCCAGCATTTT
CASSQQGQGQPQHF
>15|TRBD2|few|TRBJ2-7|TRBV28
TGTGCCAGCGTGACGACTAGCGGGGGGGCCCACGAGCAGTACTTC
CASVTTSGGAHEQYF
>16|-|-|TRBJ1-3|TRBV15
TGTGCCACCAGCAGAGATAGACCGGACTCTGGAAACACCATATATTTT
CATSRDRPDSGNTIYF
>14|TRBD1|-|TRBJ1-2|TRBV6-5
TGTGCCAGCAGGCGGGGGACAGGGACCCCTGGCTACACCTTC
CASRRGTGTPGYTF
>14|-|few|TRBJ2-3|TRBV5-5
TGTGCCAGCAGCGCTCGGCGGGGTGAAGATACGCAGTATTTT
CASSARRGEDTQYF
>13|TRBD2|many|TRBJ2-7|TRBV5-1
TGCGCCAGCAGTTATAGCGGGGGAGACGAGCAGTACTTC
CASSYSGGDEQYF
>14|TRBD2|many|TRBJ2-1|TRBV3-1
TGTGCCAGCAGCCGGGGGGACTACGTCAATGAGCAGTTCTTC
CASSRGDYVNEQFF